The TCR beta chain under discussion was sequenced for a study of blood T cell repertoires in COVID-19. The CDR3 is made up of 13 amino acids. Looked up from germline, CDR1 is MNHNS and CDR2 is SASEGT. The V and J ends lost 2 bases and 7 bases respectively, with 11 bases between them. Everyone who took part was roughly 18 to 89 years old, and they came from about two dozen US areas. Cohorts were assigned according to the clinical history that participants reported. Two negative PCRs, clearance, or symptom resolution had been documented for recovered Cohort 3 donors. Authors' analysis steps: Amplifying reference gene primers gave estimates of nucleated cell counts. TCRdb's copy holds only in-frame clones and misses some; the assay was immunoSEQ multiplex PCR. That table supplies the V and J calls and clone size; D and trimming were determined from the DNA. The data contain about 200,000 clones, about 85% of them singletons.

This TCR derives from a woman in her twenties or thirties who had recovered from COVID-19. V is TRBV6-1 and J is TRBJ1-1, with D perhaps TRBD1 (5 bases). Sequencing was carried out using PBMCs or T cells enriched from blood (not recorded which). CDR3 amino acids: CASSESTGLEAFF. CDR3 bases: TGTGCCAGCAGTGAATCTACAGGCCTTGAAGCTTTCTTT.